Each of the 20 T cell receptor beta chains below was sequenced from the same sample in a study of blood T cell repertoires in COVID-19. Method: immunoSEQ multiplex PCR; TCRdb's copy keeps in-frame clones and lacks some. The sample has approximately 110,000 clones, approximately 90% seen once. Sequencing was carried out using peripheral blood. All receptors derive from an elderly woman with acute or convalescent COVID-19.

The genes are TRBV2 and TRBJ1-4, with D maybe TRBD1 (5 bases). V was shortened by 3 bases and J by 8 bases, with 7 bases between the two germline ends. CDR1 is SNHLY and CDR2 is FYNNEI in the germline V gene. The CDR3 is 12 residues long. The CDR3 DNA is TGTGCCAGCAGTGACCGGGGGGAAAAACTGTTTTTT. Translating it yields CASSDRGEKLFF.

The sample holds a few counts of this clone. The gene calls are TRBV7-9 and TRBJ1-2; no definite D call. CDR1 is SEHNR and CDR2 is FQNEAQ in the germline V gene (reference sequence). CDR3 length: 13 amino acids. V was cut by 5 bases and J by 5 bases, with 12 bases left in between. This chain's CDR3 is CASSHLTEYGYTF. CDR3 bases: TGTGCCAGCAGCCACCTAACCGAATATGGCTACACCTTC.

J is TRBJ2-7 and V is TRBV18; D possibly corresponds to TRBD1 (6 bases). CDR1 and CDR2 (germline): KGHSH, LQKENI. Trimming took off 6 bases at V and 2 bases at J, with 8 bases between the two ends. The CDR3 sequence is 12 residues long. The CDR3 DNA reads TGTGCCAGCTCCAAGGGGGCCTACGAGCAGTACTTC. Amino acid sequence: CASSKGAYEQYF.

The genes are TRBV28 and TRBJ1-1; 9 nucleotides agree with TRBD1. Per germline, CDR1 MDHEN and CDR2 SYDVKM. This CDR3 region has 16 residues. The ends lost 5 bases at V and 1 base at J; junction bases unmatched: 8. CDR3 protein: CASSVGTGIGNTEAFF. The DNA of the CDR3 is TGTGCCAGCAGTGTCGGGACAGGGATTGGGAACACTGAAGCTTTCTTT.

For the CDR3, the DNA is TGTGCCAGCTCACCAGGCGGGGCCGGAACTGAAAAACTGTTTTTT. It yields the protein CASSPGGAGTEKLFF. The rearrangement joins TRBV18 to TRBJ1-4; D might be TRBD1 (5 bases). V lost 2 bases and J lost 7, with 14 bases in between. The CDR3 spans 15 residues. Germline CDR1 KGHSH, CDR2 LQKENI.

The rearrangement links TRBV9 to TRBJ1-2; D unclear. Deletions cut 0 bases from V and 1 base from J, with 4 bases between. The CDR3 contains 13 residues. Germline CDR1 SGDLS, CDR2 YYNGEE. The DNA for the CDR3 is TGTGCCAGCAGCGTAGCAGTTAACTATGGCTACACCTTC. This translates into CASSVAVNYGYTF.

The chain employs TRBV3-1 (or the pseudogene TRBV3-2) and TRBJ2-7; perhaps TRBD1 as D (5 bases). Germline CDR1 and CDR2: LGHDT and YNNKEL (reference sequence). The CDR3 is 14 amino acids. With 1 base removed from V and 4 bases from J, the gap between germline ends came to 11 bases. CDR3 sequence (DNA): TGTGCCAGCAGCCAAGCGGCAGGGAAATACGAGCAGTACTTC. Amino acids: CASSQAAGKYEQYF.

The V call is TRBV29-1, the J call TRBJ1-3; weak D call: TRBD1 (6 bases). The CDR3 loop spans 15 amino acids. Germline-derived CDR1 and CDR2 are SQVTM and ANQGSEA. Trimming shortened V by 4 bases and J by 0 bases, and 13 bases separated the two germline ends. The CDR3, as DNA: TGCAGCGTTGCGTCGTGGGGGCACTCTGGAAACACCATATATTTT. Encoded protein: CSVASWGHSGNTIYF.

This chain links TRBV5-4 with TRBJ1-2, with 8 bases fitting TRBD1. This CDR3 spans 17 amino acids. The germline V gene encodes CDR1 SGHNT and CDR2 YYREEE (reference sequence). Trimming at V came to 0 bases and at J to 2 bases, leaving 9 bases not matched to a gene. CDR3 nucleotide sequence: TGTGCCAGCAGCTTGGACGGGCCACAGGGGGGAAACTATGGCTACACCTTC. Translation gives CASSLDGPQGGNYGYTF.

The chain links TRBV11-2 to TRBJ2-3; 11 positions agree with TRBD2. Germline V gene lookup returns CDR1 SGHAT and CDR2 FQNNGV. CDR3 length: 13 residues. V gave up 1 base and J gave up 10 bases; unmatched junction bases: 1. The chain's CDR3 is CASSLGGLAAQYF. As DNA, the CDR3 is TGTGCCAGCAGCTTAGGGGGACTAGCGGCGCAGTATTTT. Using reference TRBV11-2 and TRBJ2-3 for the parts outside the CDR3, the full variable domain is EAGVAQSPRYKIIEKRQSVAFWCNPISGHATLYWYQQILGQGPKLLIQFQNNGVVDDSQLPKDRFSAERLKGVDSTLKIQPAKLEDSAVYLCASSLGGLAAQYFGPGTRLTVL.

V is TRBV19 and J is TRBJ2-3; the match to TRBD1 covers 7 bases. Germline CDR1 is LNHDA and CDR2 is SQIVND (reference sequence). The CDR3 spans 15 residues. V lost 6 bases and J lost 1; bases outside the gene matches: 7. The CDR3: CASRPWTGGTDTQYF. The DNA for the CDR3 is TGTGCCAGTAGGCCGTGGACAGGAGGCACAGATACGCAGTATTTT.

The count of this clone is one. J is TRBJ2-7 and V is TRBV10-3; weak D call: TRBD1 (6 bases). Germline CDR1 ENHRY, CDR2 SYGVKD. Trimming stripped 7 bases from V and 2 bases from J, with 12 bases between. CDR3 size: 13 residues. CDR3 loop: CAIKGQKPYEQYF. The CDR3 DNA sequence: TGTGCCATCAAAGGACAGAAACCCTACGAGCAGTACTTC.

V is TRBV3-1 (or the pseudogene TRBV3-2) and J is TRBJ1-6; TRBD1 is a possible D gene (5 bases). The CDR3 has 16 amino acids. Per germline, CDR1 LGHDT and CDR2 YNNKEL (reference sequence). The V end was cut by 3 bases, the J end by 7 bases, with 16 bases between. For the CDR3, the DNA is TGTGCCAGCAGCCAGTCGGACATCGGGCGGAATTCACCCCTCCACTTT. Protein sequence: CASSQSDIGRNSPLHF.

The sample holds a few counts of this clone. CDR3 region: CASALTLQGIGYTF. CDR3 DNA sequence: TGTGCCAGCGCTCTTACCTTACAGGGTATTGGCTACACCTTC. This chain links TRBV2 with TRBJ1-2, with D possibly matching TRBD1 (6 bases). Per germline, CDR1 SNHLY and CDR2 FYNNEI. The CDR3 consists of 14 residues. V was clipped by 8 bases and J by 7 bases, with 20 bases between them.

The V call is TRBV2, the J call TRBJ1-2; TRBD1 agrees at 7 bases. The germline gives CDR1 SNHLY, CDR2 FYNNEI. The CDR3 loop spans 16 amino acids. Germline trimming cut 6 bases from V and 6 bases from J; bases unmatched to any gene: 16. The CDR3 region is CASRRGLGDGWNGYTF. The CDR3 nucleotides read TGTGCCAGCAGAAGGGGGCTGGGGGACGGATGGAATGGCTACACCTTC. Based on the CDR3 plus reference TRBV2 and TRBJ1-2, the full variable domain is EPEVTQTPSHQVTQMGQEVILRCVPISNHLYFYWYRQILGQKVEFLVSFYNNEISEKSEIFDDQFSVERPDGSNFTLKIRSTKLEDSAMYFCASRRGLGDGWNGYTFGSGTRLTVV.

As DNA, the CDR3 is TGTGCCAGCATCAATTTAGCGGGGGTTTCCTACAATGAGCAGTTCTTC. This encodes CASINLAGVSYNEQFF. V usage is TRBV5-8 and J usage is TRBJ2-1; 9 nucleotides match TRBD2. The V gene end was trimmed by 6 bases and the J gene end by 1 base; junction bases not matched to a gene: 8. Germline-derived CDR1 and CDR2 are SGHTS and YDEGEE. This CDR3 contains 16 residues.

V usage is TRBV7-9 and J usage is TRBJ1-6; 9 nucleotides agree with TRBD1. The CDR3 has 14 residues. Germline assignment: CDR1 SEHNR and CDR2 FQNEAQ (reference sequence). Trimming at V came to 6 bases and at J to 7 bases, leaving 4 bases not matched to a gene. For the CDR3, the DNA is TGTGCCAGCAGTAGGGGGACAGGGAATTCACCCCTCCACTTT. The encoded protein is CASSRGTGNSPLHF. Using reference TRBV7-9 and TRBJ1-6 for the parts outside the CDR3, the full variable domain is DTGVSQNPRHKITKRGQNVTFRCDPISEHNRLYWYRQTLGQGPEFLTYFQNEAQLEKSRLLSDRFSAERPKGSFSTLEIQRTEQGDSAMYLCASSRGTGNSPLHFGNGTRLTVT.

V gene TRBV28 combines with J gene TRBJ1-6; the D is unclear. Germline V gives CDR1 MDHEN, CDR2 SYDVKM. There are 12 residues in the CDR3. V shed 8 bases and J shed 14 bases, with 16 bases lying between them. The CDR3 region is CASASSLASLHF. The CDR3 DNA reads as TGTGCCAGCGCATCGAGTTTAGCGTCCCTCCACTTT.

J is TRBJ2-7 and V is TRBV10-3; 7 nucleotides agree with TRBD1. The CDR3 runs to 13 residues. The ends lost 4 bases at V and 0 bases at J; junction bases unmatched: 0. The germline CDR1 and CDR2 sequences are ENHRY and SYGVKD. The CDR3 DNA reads TGTGCCATCAGTGGACAGGGCTCCTACGAGCAGTACTTC. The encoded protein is CAISGQGSYEQYF.

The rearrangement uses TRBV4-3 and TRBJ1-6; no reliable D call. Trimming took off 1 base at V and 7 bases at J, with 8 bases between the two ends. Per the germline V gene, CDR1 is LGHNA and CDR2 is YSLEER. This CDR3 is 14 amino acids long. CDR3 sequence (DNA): TGCGCCAGCAGCCAAGTTGTCTCCAATTCACCCCTCCACTTT. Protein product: CASSQVVSNSPLHF.